Following are 26 T cell receptor beta chains from one sample sequenced in a study of OX40 agonist ivuxolimab in advanced cancers. Only in-frame clones appear in the TCRdb table, and some are missing; sequencing was by immunoSEQ multiplex PCR. The sample records about 77,000 clones, 85% being singletons. The sample consisted of CD4+ or CD8+ T cells sorted from blood, taken in a trial of the OX40 agonist ivuxolimab. Receptors were obtained from an adult with an advanced solid tumor such as melanoma, head and neck, liver or kidney cancer.

The chain is built from TRBV12-5 and TRBJ2-5; D perhaps matches TRBD2 (5 bases). This CDR3 contains 15 residues. V lost 6 bases to trimming and J lost 0 bases, with 14 bases between them. Germline CDR1 reads LGHNT; CDR2 reads FRNRAP. In DNA, the CDR3 is TGTGCTAGTGGCCCTTGGAGGCGGTACCAAGAGACCCAGTACTTC. Protein: CASGPWRRYQETQYF.

In its sample, this clone was seen once. The V call is TRBV7-9, the J call TRBJ2-3, with D possibly called TRBD1 or TRBD2 (6 bases each). This CDR3 region has 15 residues. From germline, CDR1 is SEHNR and CDR2 FQNEAQ (reference sequence). The V end lost 5 bases, the J end lost 2 bases, and 14 bases lay between the germline ends. CDR3 residues: CASSPGASSTDTQYF. Here the CDR3 DNA reads TGTGCCAGCAGCCCGGGGGCCTCCTCCACAGATACGCAGTATTTT.

The J gene is TRBJ2-3, the V gene TRBV4-3; D remains ambiguous. With 1 base removed from V and 2 bases from J, the gap between germline ends came to 4 bases. The CDR3 has 13 residues. Germline loops: CDR1 LGHNA, CDR2 YSLEER. This CDR3 is CASSQGTTDTQYF. CDR3 bases: TGCGCCAGCAGCCAAGGCACCACAGATACGCAGTATTTT.

The J gene is TRBJ2-1, the V gene TRBV20-1; no firm D call. The CDR3 extends over 11 amino acids. The germline V and J ends were trimmed by 2 bases and 6 bases, with 5 bases remaining between them. Germline values: CDR1 DFQATT, CDR2 SNEGSKA (reference sequence). CDR3 sequence: CSARRLNEQFF. The CDR3 bases are TGCAGTGCTAGACGCCTCAATGAGCAGTTCTTC.

This clone has only a few counts. The J gene is TRBJ1-6, the V gene TRBV6-1; TRBD1 matches 7 bases. J gave up 7 bases and V 4 bases, and 7 bases lay outside the gene matches. The CDR3 is 15 residues long. Germline CDR1 is MNHNS and CDR2 is SASEGT. Here the CDR3 reads CASSGIRDRNSPLHF. The DNA of the CDR3 is TGTGCCAGCAGTGGTATCCGGGACAGAAATTCACCCCTCCACTTT.

V and J are TRBV27 and TRBJ1-4, with D tentatively TRBD1 (5 bases). Looked up from germline, CDR1 is MNHEY and CDR2 is SMNVEV (reference sequence). The CDR3 contains 17 residues. Deletions cut 3 bases from V and 10 bases from J, with 24 bases between. CDR3 DNA sequence: TGTGCCAGCAGTTTGTCTAGGATTACTGGGGGGATAGGAAAACTGTTTTTT. It translates to CASSLSRITGGIGKLFF. Looking up the rest from reference TRBV27 and TRBJ1-4 gives the full variable domain: EAQVTQNPRYLITVTGKKLTVTCSQNMNHEYMSWYRQDPGLGLRQIYYSMNVEVTDKGDVPEGYKVSRKEKRNFPLILESPSPNQTSLYFCASSLSRITGGIGKLFFGSGTQLSVL.

V is TRBV19 and J is TRBJ1-4; TRBD1 might be the D (5 bases). The CDR3 is 17 residues long. CDR1 is LNHDA, CDR2 SQIVND, per germline (reference sequence). V was pared by 5 bases and J by 2 bases, with 18 bases between. In DNA, the CDR3 is TGTGCCAGTAGTGGGAGGGGCGGATGGTCTACTAATGAAAAACTGTTTTTT. The encoded protein is CASSGRGGWSTNEKLFF.

The chain carries TRBV7-3 and TRBJ2-1, with TRBD2 matching 10 bases. Germline assignment: CDR1 SGHTA and CDR2 FQGTGA. The CDR3 is made up of 15 amino acids. V trimming: 5 bases; J trimming: 9 bases; junction bases outside the gene matches: 10. The CDR3 sequence is CASSSGSGGAREQFF. CDR3 coding DNA: TGTGCCAGCAGCAGCGGAAGCGGGGGGGCCCGTGAGCAGTTCTTC.

V gene TRBV4-2 combines with J gene TRBJ1-1; 10 nucleotides align to TRBD1. Germline CDR1 reads LGHNA; CDR2 reads YNFKEQ. With V trimmed by 4 bases and J by 2 bases, 19 bases remained unmatched. The CDR3 is 20 residues long. This CDR3 reads CASSRPIIDRGRSSNTEAFF. The CDR3 DNA sequence: TGTGCCAGCAGCCGGCCAATAATTGACAGGGGGCGATCTTCCAACACTGAAGCTTTCTTT.

The V call is TRBV7-7, the J call TRBJ2-7; no clear D. This CDR3 comprises 16 residues. Trimming cost V 2 bases and J 4 bases, with 18 bases left between them. CDR1 and CDR2 (germline): SSHAT, FNYEAQ (reference sequence). The CDR3 reads CASSLNVYPRGYEQYF. The CDR3 nucleotides are TGTGCCAGCAGCTTAAACGTCTACCCCCGTGGTTACGAGCAGTACTTC.

V is TRBV29-1 and J is TRBJ1-5; D possibly corresponds to TRBD1 (5 bases). V was pared by 6 bases and J by 3 bases, with 12 bases between. The CDR3 contains 13 residues. Germline V gene lookup returns CDR1 SQVTM and CDR2 ANQGSEA. CDR3 residues: CSVGDGNNQPQHF. The CDR3 DNA reads TGCAGCGTGGGGGACGGGAACAATCAGCCCCAGCATTTT.

The V and J genes are TRBV25-1 and TRBJ2-7; D possibly corresponds to TRBD1 (5 bases). Looked up from germline, CDR1 is MGHDK and CDR2 is SYGVNS. The V end lost 3 bases, the J end lost 6 bases, and 12 bases lay between the germline ends. CDR3 length: 13 residues. CDR3 protein: CASSDRGQGEQYF. In DNA form, the CDR3 reads TGTGCCAGCAGTGACCGCGGACAAGGCGAGCAGTACTTC.

V is TRBV6-5 and J is TRBJ2-7, with D unresolved. V lost 9 bases and J 0 bases, leaving 9 bases between the germline ends. The CDR3 covers 12 residues. Per germline, CDR1 MNHEY and CDR2 SVGAGI. The DNA for the CDR3 is TGTGCCAGTTGGGAAAACTCCTACGAGCAGTACTTC. Translated, it gives CASWENSYEQYF.

The chain links TRBV6-1 to TRBJ2-2; 7 bases fit TRBD1. This CDR3 is 15 amino acids long. With 7 bases clipped from V and 3 bases from J, the junction kept 8 bases outside the gene matches. Germline V gene sequence: CDR1 MNHNS, CDR2 SASEGT. The CDR3 loop reads CASMSAQGDTGELFF. DNA of the CDR3: TGTGCCAGCATGTCTGCCCAGGGGGACACCGGGGAGCTGTTTTTT.

The chain couples TRBV7-8 to TRBJ2-7; D is possibly TRBD1 (5 bases). The V gene's germline CDR1 is SGHVS and CDR2 FQNEAQ. There are 16 residues in the CDR3. V lost 4 bases and J 4 bases, leaving 20 bases between the germline ends. The DNA of the CDR3 is TGTGCCAGCAGCTCCTTATCCCAGGGAAACAGATACGAGCAGTACTTC. Translation gives CASSSLSQGNRYEQYF.

A few counts support this clone. The J gene is TRBJ1-2, the V gene TRBV29-1; D may be TRBD1 (5 bases). The CDR3 loop spans 13 amino acids. Germline CDR1 SQVTM, CDR2 ANQGSEA. V was clipped by 6 bases and J by 2 bases, with 13 bases between them. The CDR3 reads CSVGGTENYGYTF. The CDR3 bases are TGCAGCGTGGGGGGGACGGAGAACTATGGCTACACCTTC.

This clone appeared once. The V gene is TRBV7-9, the J gene TRBJ2-3, with 7 bases lining up with TRBD2. With 0 bases clipped from V and 0 bases from J, the junction kept 9 bases outside the gene matches. Germline-derived CDR1 and CDR2 are SEHNR and FQNEAQ (reference sequence). The CDR3 is 18 amino acids. The CDR3 bases are TGTGCCAGCAGCTTAGCCCCCCGGGGCGGGGGTAGCACAGATACGCAGTATTTT. It specifies CASSLAPRGGGSTDTQYF.

The rearrangement uses TRBV10-3 and TRBJ1-1; 7 nucleotides line up with TRBD1. Per the germline V gene, CDR1 is ENHRY and CDR2 is SYGVKD. Trimming removed 6 bases from V and 1 base from J; junction bases left unmatched: 2. This CDR3 has 13 residues. The CDR3 sequence is CAISRGTNTEAFF. DNA of the CDR3: TGTGCCATCAGCAGGGGGACGAACACTGAAGCTTTCTTT.

V and J are TRBV6-5 and TRBJ2-3, with 7 bases fitting TRBD1. The CDR3 has 13 amino acids. Germline V gene lookup returns CDR1 MNHEY and CDR2 SVGAGI. After removal of 6 bases from V and 3 bases from J, the junction contained 3 bases not matched to a gene. The CDR3 loop reads CASRNRGTDTQYF. CDR3 nucleotides: TGTGCCAGCAGGAACAGGGGAACAGATACGCAGTATTTT.

This clone appeared a few times. The chain's CDR3 is CASSIETAYGYTF. The CDR3 DNA sequence: TGTGCCAGTAGTATAGAAACCGCGTATGGCTACACCTTC. The chain combines TRBV19 with TRBJ1-2; no clear D gene. There are 13 residues in the CDR3. Germline CDR1 reads LNHDA; CDR2 reads SQIVND (reference sequence). Trimming left V 0 bases short and J 5 bases short, with 7 bases between.

This clone has only one observation. V and J are TRBV19 and TRBJ1-1; 7 bases fit TRBD1. J was trimmed by 1 base and V by 4 bases; bases with no gene match: 3. Germline V gene sequence: CDR1 LNHDA, CDR2 SQIVND (reference sequence). The CDR3 contains 14 residues. CDR3 region: CASSRGQKNTEAFF. For the CDR3, the DNA is TGTGCCAGTAGTAGGGGACAGAAGAACACTGAAGCTTTCTTT. The whole variable domain, filled in from reference TRBV19 and TRBJ1-1, reads DGGITQSPKYLFRKEGQNVTLSCEQNLNHDAMYWYRQDPGQGLRLIYYSQIVNDFQKGDIAEGYSVSREKKESFPLTVTSAQKNPTAFYLCASSRGQKNTEAFFGQGTRLTVV.

The chain combines TRBV4-3 with TRBJ2-3, with 7 nucleotides matching TRBD2. J lost 3 bases, V lost 1 base, and 1 base had no gene match. The V gene's germline CDR1 is LGHNA and CDR2 YSLEER. The length of the CDR3 is 14 residues. CDR3 nucleotide sequence: TGCGCCAGCAGCCAAGCAGCGGGGACAGATACGCAGTATTTT. Protein sequence: CASSQAAGTDTQYF.

This rearrangement joins TRBV18 to TRBJ1-4; 7 bases are a match to TRBD1. Germline CDR1 reads KGHSH; CDR2 reads LQKENI. CDR3 length: 18 amino acids. J lost 4 bases, V lost 4 bases, and 15 bases had no gene match. The CDR3 here is CASSRRTGAPPLNEKLFF. CDR3 in DNA: TGTGCCAGCTCACGGAGGACAGGAGCCCCCCCTCTTAATGAAAAACTGTTTTTT.

The chain carries TRBV29-1 and TRBJ2-7, with D possibly matching TRBD2 (6 bases). Trimming removed 6 bases at V and 7 bases at J, with 16 bases between. From germline, CDR1 is SQVTM and CDR2 ANQGSEA. CDR3 length: 12 residues. DNA of the CDR3: TGCAGCGTCTTAACGGACGGAGGGGAGCAGTACTTC. Translating it yields CSVLTDGGEQYF.

This clone was observed a handful of times. This chain links TRBV30 with TRBJ1-2; no firm D call. Germline V gives CDR1 GTSNPN, CDR2 SVGIG (reference sequence). Deletions cut 4 bases from V and 4 bases from J, with 7 bases between. The CDR3 is 11 amino acids. The DNA of the CDR3 is TGTGCCTGGAACACTCCCTATGGCTACACCTTC. Protein product: CAWNTPYGYTF.

The chain carries TRBV11-2 and TRBJ2-1; 9 bases fit TRBD1. The junction had 3 bases not matched to a gene; V was cut back by 2 bases and J by 1 base. From germline, CDR1 is SGHAT and CDR2 FQNNGV. The CDR3 has 16 residues. The CDR3 nucleotides read TGTGCCAGCAGCTTACTTGGGACAGGGTCCTACAATGAGCAGTTCTTC. This codes for CASSLLGTGSYNEQFF.